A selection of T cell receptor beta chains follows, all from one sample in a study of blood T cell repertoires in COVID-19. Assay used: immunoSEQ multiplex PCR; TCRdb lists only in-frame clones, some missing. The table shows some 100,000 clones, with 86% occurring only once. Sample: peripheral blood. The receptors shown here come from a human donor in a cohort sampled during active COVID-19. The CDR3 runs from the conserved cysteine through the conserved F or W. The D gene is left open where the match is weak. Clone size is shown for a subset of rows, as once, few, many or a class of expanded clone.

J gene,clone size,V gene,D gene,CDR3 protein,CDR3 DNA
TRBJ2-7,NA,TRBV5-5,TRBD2,CASSLTRGGGDEQYF,TGTGCCAGCAGCTTGACACGAGGTGGGGGGGACGAGCAGTACTTC
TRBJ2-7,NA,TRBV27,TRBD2,CASSLGQAGSYEQYF,TGTGCCAGCAGTTTGGGCCAAGCGGGGTCCTACGAGCAGTACTTC
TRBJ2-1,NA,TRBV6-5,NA,CASSEAIYSYNEQFF,TGTGCCAGCTCAGAGGCCATCTACTCCTACAATGAGCAGTTCTTC
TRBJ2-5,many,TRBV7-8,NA,CASSPPIQETQYF,TGTGCCAGCAGCCCCCCCATCCAAGAGACCCAGTACTTC
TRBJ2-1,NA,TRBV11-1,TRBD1,CASRKTGGEDNEQFF,TGTGCCAGCAGGAAGACAGGGGGCGAGGACAATGAGCAGTTCTTC
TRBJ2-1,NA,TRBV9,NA,CASSVEQLYNEQFF,TGTGCCAGCAGCGTAGAACAGCTTTACAATGAGCAGTTCTTC
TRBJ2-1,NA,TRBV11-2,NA,CASNWGVLYNEQFF,TGTGCCAGCAATTGGGGGGTTCTCTACAATGAGCAGTTCTTC
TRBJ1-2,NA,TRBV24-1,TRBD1,CATSDVSGTGRGYTF,TGTGCCACCAGTGATGTCTCCGGGACAGGGCGCGGCTACACCTTC
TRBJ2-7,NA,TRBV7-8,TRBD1,CASRGGAGSSYEQYF,TGTGCCAGCAGAGGGGGCGCGGGTTCCTCCTACGAGCAGTACTTC
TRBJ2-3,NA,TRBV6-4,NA,CASSLYRADTQYF,TGTGCCAGCAGCTTATACAGGGCAGATACGCAGTATTTT
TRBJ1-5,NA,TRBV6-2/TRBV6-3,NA,CASSLPGGNQPQHF,TGTGCCAGCAGTTTACCAGGGGGCAATCAGCCCCAGCATTTT